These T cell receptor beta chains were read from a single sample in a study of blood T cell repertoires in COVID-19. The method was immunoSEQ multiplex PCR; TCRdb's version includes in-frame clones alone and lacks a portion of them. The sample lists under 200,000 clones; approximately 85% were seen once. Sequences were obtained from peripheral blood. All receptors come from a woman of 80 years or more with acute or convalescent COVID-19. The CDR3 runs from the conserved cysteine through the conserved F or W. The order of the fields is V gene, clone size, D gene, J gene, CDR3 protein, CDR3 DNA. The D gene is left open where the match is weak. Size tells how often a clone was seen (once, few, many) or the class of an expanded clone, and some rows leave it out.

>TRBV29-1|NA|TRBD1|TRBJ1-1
CSAEPPGGYTEAFF
TGCAGCGCCGAGCCCCCAGGGGGATACACTGAAGCTTTCTTT
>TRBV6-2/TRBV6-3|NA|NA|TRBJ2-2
CASSWGAGELFF
TGTGCCAGCAGTTGGGGCGCCGGGGAGCTGTTTTTT
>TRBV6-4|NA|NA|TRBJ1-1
CASTRAKNTEAFF
TGTGCCAGCACGCGGGCAAAAAACACTGAAGCTTTCTTT
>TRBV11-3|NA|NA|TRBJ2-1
CASSLGGSNNEQFF
TGTGCCAGCAGCTTAGGCGGGTCCAACAATGAGCAGTTCTTC
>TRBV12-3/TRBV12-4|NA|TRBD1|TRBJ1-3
CASSEGQVNTIYF
TGTGCCAGCAGCGAGGGACAGGTGAACACCATATATTTT
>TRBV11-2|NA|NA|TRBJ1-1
CASYTGGEAFF
TGTGCCAGCTATACGGGGGGTGAAGCTTTCTTT
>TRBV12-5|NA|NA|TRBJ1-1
CASGGGQIGTEAFF
TGTGCTAGTGGTGGAGGACAGATTGGCACTGAAGCTTTCTTT
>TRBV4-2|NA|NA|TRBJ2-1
CASSQEGSGGVYNEQFF
TGTGCCAGCAGCCAAGAGGGGAGTGGCGGAGTCTACAATGAGCAGTTCTTC
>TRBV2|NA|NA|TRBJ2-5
CASSVLAAQETQYF
TGTGCCAGCAGCGTACTAGCCGCCCAAGAGACCCAGTACTTC
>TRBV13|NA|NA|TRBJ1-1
CASSLGPIEAFF
TGTGCCAGCAGCTTAGGCCCAATCGAAGCTTTCTTT
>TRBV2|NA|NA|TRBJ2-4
CASSETRGIQYF
TGTGCCAGCAGTGAGACAAGGGGCATTCAGTACTTC
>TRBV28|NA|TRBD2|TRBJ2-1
CAGGLAGGTYNEQFF
TGTGCCGGCGGACTAGCGGGAGGAACTTACAATGAGCAGTTCTTC
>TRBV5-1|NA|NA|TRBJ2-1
CATSGERNEQFF
TGCGCCACCTCTGGGGAGCGCAATGAGCAGTTCTTC
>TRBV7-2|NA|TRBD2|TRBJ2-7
CASSLTSGPFYEQYF
TGTGCCAGCAGCTTAACTAGCGGGCCTTTCTACGAGCAGTACTTC
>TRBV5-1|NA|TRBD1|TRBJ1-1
CASSSRGDTEAFF
TGCGCCAGCAGCTCCAGGGGGGACACTGAAGCTTTCTTT
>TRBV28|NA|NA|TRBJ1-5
CASSFSSFNFNQPQHF
TGTGCCAGCAGTTTTTCATCCTTTAACTTTAATCAGCCCCAGCATTTT
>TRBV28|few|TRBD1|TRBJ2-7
CASSSEGQGVIYEQYF
TGTGCCAGCAGTTCCGAGGGACAGGGGGTGATCTACGAGCAGTACTTC
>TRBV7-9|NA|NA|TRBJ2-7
CASSPTVLQQYF
TGTGCCAGCAGCCCAACAGTACTCCAGCAGTACTTC
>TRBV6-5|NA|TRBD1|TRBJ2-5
CASSYGGTGTWAQYF
TGTGCCAGCAGTTACGGGGGGACAGGTACTTGGGCCCAGTACTTC
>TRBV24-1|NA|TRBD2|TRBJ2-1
CATSDHSGSSYNEQFF
TGTGCCACCAGTGACCATAGCGGGAGCTCCTACAATGAGCAGTTCTTC
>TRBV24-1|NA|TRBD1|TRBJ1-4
CATMDREGKLFF
TGTGCCACCATGGACAGGGAGGGAAAACTGTTTTTT
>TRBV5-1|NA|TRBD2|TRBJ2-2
CASSTPGLAGANTGELFF
TGCGCCAGCAGCACCCCCGGACTAGCGGGGGCGAACACCGGGGAGCTGTTTTTT
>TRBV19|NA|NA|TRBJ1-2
CASTPGWTTANYGYTF
TGTGCCAGTACCCCGGGGTGGACGACGGCTAACTATGGCTACACCTTC
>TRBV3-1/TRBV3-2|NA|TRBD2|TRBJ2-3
CASSRGLAGIGDTQYF
TGTGCCAGCAGCCGGGGACTAGCGGGAATAGGAGATACGCAGTATTTT
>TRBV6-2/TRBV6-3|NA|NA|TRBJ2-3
CASSYGGVKSDTQYF
TGTGCCAGCAGTTACGGAGGGGTGAAGTCAGATACGCAGTATTTT
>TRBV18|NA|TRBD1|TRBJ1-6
CASSPGQGANNSPLHF
TGTGCCAGCTCACCAGGACAGGGGGCCAATAATTCACCCCTCCACTTT
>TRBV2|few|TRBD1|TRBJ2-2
CASSKGQGAATGELFF
TGTGCCAGCAGTAAGGGACAGGGGGCGGCCACCGGGGAGCTGTTTTTT
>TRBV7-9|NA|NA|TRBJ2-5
CASSLGGGAAETQYF
TGTGCCAGCAGCTTAGGCGGAGGGGCGGCGGAGACCCAGTACTTC
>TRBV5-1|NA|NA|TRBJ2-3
CASRRAFTDTQYF
TGCGCCAGCAGGCGCGCCTTCACAGATACGCAGTATTTT
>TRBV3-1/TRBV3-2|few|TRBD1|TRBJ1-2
CASSQGDRWGTNYGYTF
TGTGCCAGCAGCCAAGGGGACAGGTGGGGGACTAACTATGGCTACACCTTC
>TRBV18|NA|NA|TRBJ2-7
CASSRDSPSYEQYF
TGTGCCAGCTCACGAGACAGCCCTTCCTACGAGCAGTACTTC
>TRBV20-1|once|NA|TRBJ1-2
CSAVRGLGYTF
TGCAGTGCTGTAAGAGGTCTGGGCTACACCTTC
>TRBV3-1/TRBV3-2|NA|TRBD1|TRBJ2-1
CASSQGGQGNKNEQFF
TGTGCCAGCAGCCAAGGGGGACAGGGGAATAAGAATGAGCAGTTCTTC
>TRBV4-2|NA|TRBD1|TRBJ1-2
CASSQEPGQDYGYTF
TGTGCCAGCAGCCAGGAACCGGGACAGGACTATGGCTACACCTTC
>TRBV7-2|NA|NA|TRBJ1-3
CASSLASGTGNTIYF
TGTGCCAGCAGCTTAGCGTCCGGGACTGGAAACACCATATATTTT
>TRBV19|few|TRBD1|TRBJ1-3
CASIPGTGRFSGNTIYF
TGTGCCAGTATCCCCGGGACAGGACGATTCTCTGGAAACACCATATATTTT
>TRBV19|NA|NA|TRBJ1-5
CASNHQGNQPQHF
TGTGCCAGTAACCACCAGGGGAATCAGCCCCAGCATTTT
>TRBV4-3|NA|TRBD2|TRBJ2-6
CASSQYGTSGSGANVLTF
TGCGCCAGCAGCCAATACGGGACTAGCGGCTCTGGGGCCAACGTCCTGACTTTC
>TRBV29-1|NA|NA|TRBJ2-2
CSVERTAPNTGELFF
TGCAGCGTTGAACGGACAGCTCCTAACACCGGGGAGCTGTTTTTT
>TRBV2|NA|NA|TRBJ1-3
CASSRISRDIGNTIYF
TGTGCCAGCAGTCGCATATCCCGGGACATCGGAAACACCATATATTTT
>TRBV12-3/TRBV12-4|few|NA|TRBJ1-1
CASRVGTNTEAFF
TGTGCCAGCAGGGTAGGGACAAACACTGAAGCTTTCTTT
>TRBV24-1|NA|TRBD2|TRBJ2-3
CATSDPPTGGRGWTDTQYF
TGTGCCACCAGTGACCCCCCGACGGGGGGGCGCGGGTGGACAGATACGCAGTATTTT
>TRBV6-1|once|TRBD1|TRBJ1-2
CASSGITSGTVYGYTF
TGTGCCAGCAGTGGAATTACATCCGGGACAGTCTATGGCTACACCTTC
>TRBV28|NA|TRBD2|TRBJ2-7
CAARASGASYEQYF
TGTGCCGCCCGAGCCAGCGGGGCTTCCTACGAGCAGTACTTC
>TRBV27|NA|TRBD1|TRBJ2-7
CASRTRPGQTYEQYF
TGTGCCAGCAGAACTCGACCGGGACAGACCTACGAGCAGTACTTC
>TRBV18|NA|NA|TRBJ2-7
CASSPPFTGPASYEQYF
TGTGCCAGCTCACCACCATTCACAGGGCCCGCTTCCTACGAGCAGTACTTC
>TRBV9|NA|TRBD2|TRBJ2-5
CASSVVSGRVETQYF
TGTGCCAGCAGCGTAGTTAGCGGGAGGGTGGAGACCCAGTACTTC
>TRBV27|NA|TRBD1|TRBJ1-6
CAAAGQKNSPLHF
TGTGCCGCCGCGGGACAGAAAAATTCACCCCTCCACTTT
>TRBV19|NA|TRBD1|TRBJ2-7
CASSTGQGNSYEQYF
TGTGCCAGTAGTACGGGACAGGGCAACTCCTACGAGCAGTACTTC
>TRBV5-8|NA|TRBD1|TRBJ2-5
CASQPRTGDETQYF
TGTGCCAGCCAACCTCGGACAGGGGATGAGACCCAGTACTTC
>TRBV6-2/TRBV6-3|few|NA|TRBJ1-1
CASSYSGLSSTEAFF
TGTGCCAGCAGTTACTCCGGACTATCGTCCACTGAAGCTTTCTTT
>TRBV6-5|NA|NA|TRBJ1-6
CASLRRGSDSPLHF
TGTGCCAGCCTTCGCAGGGGCTCGGATTCACCCCTCCACTTT
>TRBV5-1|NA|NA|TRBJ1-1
CASSSTGRSDTEAFF
TGCGCCAGCAGCTCCACCGGGAGGTCGGACACTGAAGCTTTCTTT